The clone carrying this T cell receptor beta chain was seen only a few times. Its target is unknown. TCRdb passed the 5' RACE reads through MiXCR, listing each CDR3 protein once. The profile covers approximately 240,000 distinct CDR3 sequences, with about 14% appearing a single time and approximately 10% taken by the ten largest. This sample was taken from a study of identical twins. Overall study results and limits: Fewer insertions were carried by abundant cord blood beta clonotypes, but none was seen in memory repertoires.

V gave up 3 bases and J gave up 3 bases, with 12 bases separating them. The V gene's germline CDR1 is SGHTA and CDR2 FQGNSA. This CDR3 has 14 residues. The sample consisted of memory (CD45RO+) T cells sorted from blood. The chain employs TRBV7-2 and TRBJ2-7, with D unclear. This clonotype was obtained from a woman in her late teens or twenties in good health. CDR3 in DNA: TGTGCCAGCAGCTTGGTCCGTGGGGACTACGAGCAGTACTTC. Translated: CASSLVRGDYEQYF. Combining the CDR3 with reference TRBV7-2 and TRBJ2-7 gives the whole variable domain GAGVSQSPSNKVTEKGKDVELRCDPISGHTALYWYRQSLGQGLEFLIYFQGNSAPDKSGLPSDRFSAERTGGSVSTLTIQRTQQEDSAVYLCASSLVRGDYEQYFGPGTRLTVT.